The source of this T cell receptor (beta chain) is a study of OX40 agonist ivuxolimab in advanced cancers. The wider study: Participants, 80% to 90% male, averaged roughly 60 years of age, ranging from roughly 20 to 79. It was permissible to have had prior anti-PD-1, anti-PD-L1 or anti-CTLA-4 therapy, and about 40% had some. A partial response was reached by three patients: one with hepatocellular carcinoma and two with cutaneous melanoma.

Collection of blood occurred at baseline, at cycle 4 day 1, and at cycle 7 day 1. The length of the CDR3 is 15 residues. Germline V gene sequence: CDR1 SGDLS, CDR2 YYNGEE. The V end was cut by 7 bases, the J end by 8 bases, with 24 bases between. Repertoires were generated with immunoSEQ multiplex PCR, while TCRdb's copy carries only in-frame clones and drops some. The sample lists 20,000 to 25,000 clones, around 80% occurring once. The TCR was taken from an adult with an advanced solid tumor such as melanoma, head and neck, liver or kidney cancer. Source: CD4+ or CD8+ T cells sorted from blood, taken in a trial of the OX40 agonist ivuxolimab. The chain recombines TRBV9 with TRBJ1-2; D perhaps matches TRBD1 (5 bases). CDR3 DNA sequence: TGTGCCAGCGCCTGGGGGGGTTCGCCGGTCAGCGGCTACACCTTC. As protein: CASAWGGSPVSGYTF. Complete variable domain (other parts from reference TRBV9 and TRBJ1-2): DSGVTQTPKHLITATGQRVTLRCSPRSGDLSVYWYQQSLDQGLQFLIQYYNGEERAKGNILERFSAQQFPDLHSELNLSSLELGDSALYFCASAWGGSPVSGYTFGSGTRLTVV.